The 27 T cell receptor beta chains below come from one sample, sequenced in a study of blood T cell repertoires in COVID-19. The data were produced by immunoSEQ multiplex PCR, yet TCRdb's version contains in-frame clones alone and is incomplete. The sample has 200,000 to 300,000 clones, about nine tenths seen once. Material for sequencing was peripheral blood. All receptors come from a man aged 55 to 70 who had recovered from COVID-19.

The rearrangement uses TRBV7-9 and TRBJ1-6; TRBD1 aligns across 7 bases. Germline V gene sequence: CDR1 SEHNR, CDR2 FQNEAQ (reference sequence). V dropped 5 bases and J dropped 9; count of bases not matched to a gene: 13. CDR3 length: 16 amino acids. Written as DNA, the CDR3 is TGTGCCAGCAGCACCGAGACAGGGTTATCGGGTTCACCCCTCCACTTT. It specifies CASSTETGLSGSPLHF.

V usage is TRBV5-6 and J usage is TRBJ2-2; 11 nucleotides agree with TRBD2. Germline trimming cut 4 bases from V and 1 base from J; bases unmatched to any gene: 6. The CDR3 has 17 amino acids. Germline lookup yields CDR1 SGHDT and CDR2 YYEEEE. The CDR3 nucleotides are TGTGCCAGCAGCCCTAGCGGGGGGACCCGGAACACCGGGGAGCTGTTTTTT. As protein: CASSPSGGTRNTGELFF.

The rearrangement links TRBV12-5 to TRBJ2-1, with 14 bases identical to TRBD2. Losses at the gene ends were 6 bases for V and 5 bases for J; bases not matched to a gene: 9. In germline, CDR1 is LGHNT, CDR2 FRNRAP. This CDR3 is built from 17 residues. CDR3 DNA sequence: TGTGCTAGTGGATATATCCCGGGACTAGCGGGGGACAATGAGCAGTTCTTC. Its protein is CASGYIPGLAGDNEQFF.

The chain has TRBV2 and TRBJ1-1; no clear D gene. Trimming stripped 3 bases from V and 10 bases from J, with 12 bases between. Per the germline V gene, CDR1 is SNHLY and CDR2 is FYNNEI. This CDR3 is built from 12 residues. CDR3 sequence reads: CASSEFRVPAFF. The DNA for the CDR3 is TGTGCCAGCAGTGAGTTTCGGGTCCCAGCTTTCTTT.

This clone has a handful of counts. The rearrangement joins TRBV6-6 to TRBJ2-7; tentatively, D is TRBD1 (6 bases). Germline V gene data show CDR1 as MNHNY and CDR2 as SVGAGI (reference sequence). The CDR3 has 15 amino acids. With 6 bases removed from V and 0 bases from J, the gap between germline ends came to 15 bases. CDR3 protein: CASSDIKTGSYEQYV. The CDR3 DNA sequence: TGTGCCAGCAGCGACATCAAGACAGGCTCCTACGAGCAGTACGTC.

This rearrangement joins TRBV25-1 to TRBJ2-5; 11 bases line up with TRBD1. The trim removed 4 bases at V and 5 bases at J, leaving 6 bases unmatched. The CDR3 extends over 15 amino acids. Germline loops: CDR1 MGHDK, CDR2 SYGVNS. The CDR3 DNA reads TGTGCCAGCAGTGGGGGACAGGGGGTTCTCGAGACCCAGTACTTC. Its translation is CASSGGQGVLETQYF.

The chain recombines TRBV20-1 with TRBJ1-5, with D maybe TRBD1 (5 bases). The germline V gene encodes CDR1 DFQATT and CDR2 SNEGSKA (reference sequence). The CDR3 contains 14 residues. Trimming removed 3 bases at V and 2 bases at J, with 11 bases between. The CDR3 loop is CSASRGIGNQPQHF. The CDR3 nucleotides are TGCAGTGCTAGTCGGGGGATCGGCAATCAGCCCCAGCATTTT.

The chain has TRBV4-1 and TRBJ1-6, with a tentative D call TRBD1 (5 bases). The V gene lost 2 bases and the J gene lost 11 bases, with 10 bases spanning the gap. CDR3 length equals 13 residues. Germline V gives CDR1 MGHRA, CDR2 YSYEKL. CDR3 sequence: CASSQLGVPPLHF. In nucleotides, the CDR3 is TGCGCCAGCAGCCAATTAGGGGTTCCACCCCTCCACTTT.

This chain connects TRBV12-5 to TRBJ2-5; TRBD2 aligns across 11 bases. The CDR3 has 16 residues. The V and J ends lost 5 bases and 2 bases, in that order; junction bases with no gene match: 7. Germline CDR1 reads LGHNT; CDR2 reads FRNRAP. DNA of the CDR3: TGTGCTAGTGGTGCGTTAGCGGGGGGGAATCAAGAGACCCAGTACTTC. Amino acids: CASGALAGGNQETQYF.

The rearrangement uses TRBV11-2 and TRBJ2-1; D may be TRBD2 (6 bases). The germline V and J ends were trimmed by 7 bases and 4 bases, with 14 bases remaining between them. This CDR3 is built from 14 residues. The V gene's germline CDR1 is SGHAT and CDR2 FQNNGV. DNA of the CDR3: TGTGCCAGCATCAACCTGGCGGGGTACAATGAGCAGTTCTTC. Translating gives CASINLAGYNEQFF.

This clone occurred once. V gene TRBV5-6 combines with J gene TRBJ2-5, with 11 bases aligning to TRBD2. Trimming cost V 4 bases and J 2 bases; bases outside gene matches: 4. Germline V gene data show CDR1 as SGHDT and CDR2 as YYEEEE. The CDR3 spans 15 residues. The CDR3, as DNA: TGTGCCAGCAGCCCACTAGCGGGGGATCAAGAGACCCAGTACTTC. Its protein is CASSPLAGDQETQYF.

This clone appeared a single time. The chain links TRBV5-1 to TRBJ1-1; TRBD1 agrees at 11 bases. Germline V lookup: CDR1 SGHRS, CDR2 YFSETQ. V shed 5 bases, J shed 4 bases, and the junction held 13 bases outside the gene matches. The CDR3 is made up of 17 amino acids. Here the CDR3 reads CASSLGQGAGERTEAFF. As DNA, the CDR3 is TGCGCCAGCAGTCTTGGACAGGGGGCTGGTGAACGCACTGAAGCTTTCTTT.

This chain links TRBV5-1 with TRBJ1-4; TRBD1 matches 11 bases. Looked up from germline, CDR1 is SGHRS and CDR2 is YFSETQ. Trimming at V came to 2 bases and at J to 8 bases, leaving 2 bases not matched to a gene. The CDR3 is 14 residues long. Here the CDR3 DNA reads TGCGCCAGCAGCTTCGGGACAGGGGGGGAAAAACTGTTTTTT. Encoded protein: CASSFGTGGEKLFF.

V gene TRBV6-2 or TRBV6-3 combines with J gene TRBJ2-4; TRBD1 matches at 11 bases. Germline V gene sequence: CDR1 MNHEY, CDR2 SVGEGT. Trimming removed 4 bases from V and 3 bases from J; junction bases left unmatched: 17. The CDR3 contains 20 residues. The CDR3 spells CASSWAPGTGGVRVKNIQYF. The CDR3 DNA sequence: TGTGCCAGCAGTTGGGCTCCCGGGACAGGGGGGGTTAGAGTCAAAAACATTCAGTACTTC.

The rearrangement links TRBV7-2 to TRBJ1-6; tentative D call: TRBD1 (5 bases). V lost 1 base to trimming and J lost 11 bases, with 9 bases between them. Germline values: CDR1 SGHTA, CDR2 FQGNSA. The CDR3 is made up of 13 amino acids. The CDR3 DNA reads as TGTGCCAGCAGCTTAGTTGCGGGGCCACCCCTCCACTTT. Protein: CASSLVAGPPLHF.

This clone occurred a few times. The rearrangement links TRBV9 to TRBJ1-2, with a possible D match to TRBD1 (5 bases). Trimming removed 0 bases from V and 3 bases from J, with 9 bases in between. CDR1 SGDLS and CDR2 YYNGEE come from the germline V gene. CDR3 length equals 14 residues. The CDR3 loop is CASSVGGRDYGYTF. The CDR3 coding sequence is TGTGCCAGCAGCGTAGGGGGGAGGGACTATGGCTACACCTTC.

The J gene is TRBJ2-7, the V gene TRBV2; the D gene is possibly TRBD1 (5 bases). Per the germline V gene, CDR1 is SNHLY and CDR2 is FYNNEI. This CDR3 has 14 residues. V dropped 2 bases and J dropped 6 bases, with 14 bases sitting between them. CDR3 nucleotides: TGTGCCAGCAGTGAATTAGTCCTAACAGGCGAGCAGTACTTC. It is translated as CASSELVLTGEQYF. Filled out from reference TRBV2 and TRBJ2-7, the complete variable domain reads EPEVTQTPSHQVTQMGQEVILRCVPISNHLYFYWYRQILGQKVEFLVSFYNNEISEKSEIFDDQFSVERPDGSNFTLKIRSTKLEDSAMYFCASSELVLTGEQYFGPGTRLTVT.

The chain is built from TRBV6-1 and TRBJ2-1; 9 bases match TRBD2. CDR3 length: 16 residues. The germline V gene encodes CDR1 MNHNS and CDR2 SASEGT. The V gene end was trimmed by 3 bases and the J gene end by 3 bases; junction bases not matched to a gene: 6. The CDR3 coding sequence is TGTGCCAGCAGTGATACGGCGGGGGGGTTCTACAATGAGCAGTTCTTC. Amino acid sequence: CASSDTAGGFYNEQFF.

The chain is built from TRBV25-1 and TRBJ2-2; a possible D gene is TRBD2 (6 bases). V was clipped by 7 bases and J by 2 bases, with 11 bases between them. The germline V gene encodes CDR1 MGHDK and CDR2 SYGVNS. The CDR3 length is 14 residues. This CDR3 reads CASTPGLNTGELFF. For the CDR3, the DNA is TGTGCCAGCACACCGGGACTTAACACCGGGGAGCTGTTTTTT.

Here the CDR3 DNA reads TGTGCCAGCAATCCGGGCGGGCCCTATGGCTACACCTTC. Its translation: CASNPGGPYGYTF. The chain links TRBV12-3 or TRBV12-4 to TRBJ1-2, with unresolved D. The length of the CDR3 is 13 residues. V lost 7 bases and J 4 bases, leaving 13 bases between the germline ends.

The J gene is TRBJ1-6, the V gene TRBV3-1 (or the pseudogene TRBV3-2); the D gene is possibly TRBD1 (5 bases). V lost 2 bases and J lost 9, with 11 bases in between. The germline V gene has CDR1 LGHDT and CDR2 YNNKEL (reference sequence). CDR3 length: 14 residues. DNA for the CDR3: TGTGCCAGCAGCCAATTCAGGGCGTTTTCACCCCTCCACTTT. Translation: CASSQFRAFSPLHF.

V is TRBV9 and J is TRBJ1-1; the D gene is possibly TRBD1 (5 bases). Germline V lookup: CDR1 SGDLS, CDR2 YYNGEE. The ends were cut back, 4 bases at V and 4 bases at J, with 17 bases in the middle. There are 15 residues in the CDR3. The CDR3 DNA reads as TGTGCCAGCAGCCCATCGGGGGGTCACGCCACTGAAGCTTTCTTT. The encoded protein is CASSPSGGHATEAFF.

The rearrangement uses TRBV9 and TRBJ2-2; 9 bases are a match to TRBD2. The ends lost 3 bases at V and 2 bases at J; junction bases unmatched: 2. CDR1 is SGDLS and CDR2 is YYNGEE in the germline V gene. CDR3 size: 15 residues. CDR3: CASSGSGSNTGELFF. CDR3 sequence (DNA): TGTGCCAGCAGCGGTAGCGGGAGCAACACCGGGGAGCTGTTTTTT.

V is TRBV6-5 and J is TRBJ2-5, with 10 bases that match TRBD2. The CDR3 is 15 residues long. Germline CDR1 and CDR2: MNHEY and SVGAGI. The V gene end was trimmed by 6 bases and the J gene end by 2 bases; junction bases not matched to a gene: 6. The CDR3 coding sequence is TGTGCCAGCAGAACAGCGGGGGGGAATCAAGAGACCCAGTACTTC. Its protein product is CASRTAGGNQETQYF.

This rearrangement joins TRBV24-1 to TRBJ2-3; no reliable D call. The CDR3 totals 15 residues. The V gene's germline CDR1 is KGHDR and CDR2 SFDVKD. Trimming removed 2 bases at V and 0 bases at J, with 8 bases between. This chain's CDR3 is CATSDSSFSTDTQYF. The CDR3 DNA follows: TGTGCCACCAGTGATTCAAGCTTTAGCACAGATACGCAGTATTTT.

This sequence joins TRBV5-6 and TRBJ2-1; 8 bases fit TRBD2. With 2 bases clipped from V and 0 bases from J, the junction kept 4 bases outside the gene matches. CDR3 length: 16 amino acids. The V gene's germline CDR1 is SGHDT and CDR2 YYEEEE. CDR3 nucleotides: TGTGCCAGCAGCTTAACCAGCGGGAGCTCCTACAATGAGCAGTTCTTC. Its protein is CASSLTSGSSYNEQFF.

This chain connects TRBV6-5 to TRBJ1-5; 7 positions match TRBD1. V gave up 6 bases and J gave up 3 bases; unmatched junction bases: 8. Germline V gives CDR1 MNHEY, CDR2 SVGAGI. This CDR3 spans 15 amino acids. The CDR3 DNA sequence: TGTGCCAGCAGCGTCGGACAGGAGCACAATCAGCCCCAGCATTTT. Translating gives CASSVGQEHNQPQHF.